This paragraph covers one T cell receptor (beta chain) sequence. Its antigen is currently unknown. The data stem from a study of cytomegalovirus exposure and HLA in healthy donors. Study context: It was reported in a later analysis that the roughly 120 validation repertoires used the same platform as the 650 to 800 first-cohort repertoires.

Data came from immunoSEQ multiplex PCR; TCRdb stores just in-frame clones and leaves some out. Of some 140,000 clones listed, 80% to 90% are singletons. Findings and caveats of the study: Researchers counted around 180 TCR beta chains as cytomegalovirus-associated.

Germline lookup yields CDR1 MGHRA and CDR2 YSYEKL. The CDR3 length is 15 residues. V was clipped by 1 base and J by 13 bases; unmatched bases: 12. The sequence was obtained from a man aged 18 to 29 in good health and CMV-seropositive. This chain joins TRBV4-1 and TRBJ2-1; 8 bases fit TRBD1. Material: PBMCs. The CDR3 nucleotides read TGCGCCAGCAGCCAAGGTGGACAGGGAAAAGGACGACAGTTCTTC. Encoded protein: CASSQGGQGKGRQFF.